This T cell receptor beta chain was profiled in a study of T cells in Graves' hyperthyroidism and ophthalmopathy. Unmatched junction bases numbered 6, after V lost 3 bases and J lost 5 bases. The CDR3 totals 14 residues. Germline V gene data show CDR1 as KGHSH and CDR2 as LQKENI. There were TCR beta CDR3 regions amplified from RNA transcripts. In the first-round RT-PCR of the TCR CDR3, the HTBI primer set was used. TCRdb re-analysed the multiplex PCR reads in MiXCR, keeping a single row per CDR3 protein. The sample contains around 500,000 distinct CDR3 sequences, approximately 22% of which appear only once.

The TCR comes from a woman in her 70s with Graves' ophthalmopathy. Sample: blood. This rearrangement joins TRBV18 to TRBJ1-2; TRBD1 agrees at 7 bases. The CDR3 DNA is TGTGCCAGCTCACCCACATCGACAGGGTATGGCTACACCTTC. It translates to CASSPTSTGYGYTF.